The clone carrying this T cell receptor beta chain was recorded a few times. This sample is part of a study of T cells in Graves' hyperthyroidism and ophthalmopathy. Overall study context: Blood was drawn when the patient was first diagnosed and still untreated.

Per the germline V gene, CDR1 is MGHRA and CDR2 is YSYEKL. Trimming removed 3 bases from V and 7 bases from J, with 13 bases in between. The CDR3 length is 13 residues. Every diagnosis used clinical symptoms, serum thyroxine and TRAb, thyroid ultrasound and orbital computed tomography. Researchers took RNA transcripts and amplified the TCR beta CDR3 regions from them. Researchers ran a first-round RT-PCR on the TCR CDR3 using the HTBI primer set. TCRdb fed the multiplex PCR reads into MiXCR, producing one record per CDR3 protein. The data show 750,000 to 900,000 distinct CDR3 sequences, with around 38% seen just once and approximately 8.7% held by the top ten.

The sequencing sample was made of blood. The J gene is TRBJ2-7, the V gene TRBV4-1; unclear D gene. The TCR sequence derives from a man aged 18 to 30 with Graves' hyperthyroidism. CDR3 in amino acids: CASSQSFEGEQYF. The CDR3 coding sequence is TGCGCCAGCAGCCAGTCGTTCGAAGGGGAGCAGTACTTC.